The text below deals with one TCR beta chain. Its antigen is not known. The data were obtained in a study of shared clonotypes between healthy human individuals. Division of CD4+ cells produced a CD45RA+ naive subset and a CD45RA-negative memory subset. Study findings and constraints: Across a handful of donors, naive CD4 shared 5% to 6%, naive CD8 more than 3%, memory CD4 more than 2%, memory CD8 about 0.4%.

Trimming removed 5 bases from V and 5 bases from J; junction bases left unmatched: 6. The germline V gene has CDR1 SNHLY and CDR2 FYNNEI. There are 15 residues in the CDR3. Sorted-subset replicate PCRs used roughly 210 ng of genomic DNA. This amount corresponded to about 30,000 T cell genomes. Clones were read by immunoSEQ multiplex PCR, and TCRdb kept only the in-frame ones, dropping some. The sample includes almost 750,000 clones, around 77% of them seen just once. The TCR sequence derives from a woman in her 30s in good health. The J gene is TRBJ2-7, the V gene TRBV2; 13 bases line up with TRBD2. The source material was memory CD4+ T cells sorted from blood. Subset here: CD45RA-negative fraction. CDR3 amino acids: CASSSGTSGIHEQYF. Written as DNA, the CDR3 is TGTGCCAGCAGTTCCGGGACTAGCGGGATACACGAGCAGTACTTC.